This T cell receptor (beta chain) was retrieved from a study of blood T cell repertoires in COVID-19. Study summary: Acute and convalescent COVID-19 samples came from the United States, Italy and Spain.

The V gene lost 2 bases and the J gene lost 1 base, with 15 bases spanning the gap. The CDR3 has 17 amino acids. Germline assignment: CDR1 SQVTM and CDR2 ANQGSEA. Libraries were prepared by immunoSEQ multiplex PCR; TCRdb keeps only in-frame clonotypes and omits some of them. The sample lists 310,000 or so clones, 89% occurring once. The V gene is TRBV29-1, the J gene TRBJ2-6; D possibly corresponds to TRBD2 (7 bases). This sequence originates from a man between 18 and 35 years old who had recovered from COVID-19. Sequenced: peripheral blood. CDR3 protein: CSVESSGTPSGANVLTF. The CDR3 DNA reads TGCAGCGTTGAATCCAGCGGGACACCATCTGGGGCCAACGTCCTGACTTTC.